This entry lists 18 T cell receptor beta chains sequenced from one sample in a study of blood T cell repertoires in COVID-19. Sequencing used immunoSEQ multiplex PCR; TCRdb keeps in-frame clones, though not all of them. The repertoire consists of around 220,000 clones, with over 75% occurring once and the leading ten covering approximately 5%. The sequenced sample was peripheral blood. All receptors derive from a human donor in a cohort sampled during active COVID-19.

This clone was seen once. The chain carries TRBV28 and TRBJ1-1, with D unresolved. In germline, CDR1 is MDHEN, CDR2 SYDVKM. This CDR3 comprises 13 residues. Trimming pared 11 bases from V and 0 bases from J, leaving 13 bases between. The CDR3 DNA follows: TGTGCCGGCAAAGCAGGAATGAACACTGAAGCTTTCTTT. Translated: CAGKAGMNTEAFF.

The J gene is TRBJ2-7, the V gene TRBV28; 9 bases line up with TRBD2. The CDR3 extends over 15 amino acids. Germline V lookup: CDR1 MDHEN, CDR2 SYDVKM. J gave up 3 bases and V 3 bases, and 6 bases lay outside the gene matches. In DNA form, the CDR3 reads TGTGCCAGCAGTTTTAGCGGGAGTATATTCTACGAGCAGTACTTC. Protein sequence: CASSFSGSIFYEQYF.

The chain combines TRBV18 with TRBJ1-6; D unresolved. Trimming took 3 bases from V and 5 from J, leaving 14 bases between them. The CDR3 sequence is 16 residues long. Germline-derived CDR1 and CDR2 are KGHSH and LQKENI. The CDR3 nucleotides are TGTGCCAGCTCACCCCTTCGGCGGGAAGATAATTCACCCCTCCACTTT. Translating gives CASSPLRREDNSPLHF.

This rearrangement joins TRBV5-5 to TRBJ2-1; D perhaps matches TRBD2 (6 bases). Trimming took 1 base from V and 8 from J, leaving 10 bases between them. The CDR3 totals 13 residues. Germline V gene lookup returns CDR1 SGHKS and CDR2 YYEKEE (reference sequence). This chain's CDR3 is CASSLPTGDEQFF. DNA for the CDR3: TGTGCCAGCAGCTTGCCCACGGGAGATGAGCAGTTCTTC.

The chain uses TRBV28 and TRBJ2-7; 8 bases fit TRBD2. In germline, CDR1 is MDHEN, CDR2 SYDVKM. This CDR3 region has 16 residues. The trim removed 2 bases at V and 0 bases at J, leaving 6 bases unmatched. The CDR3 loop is CASSLVAAGGSYEQYF. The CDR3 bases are TGTGCCAGCAGTTTAGTCGCCGCGGGAGGCTCCTACGAGCAGTACTTC.

The CDR3: CASSAGTRAYNEQFF. DNA of the CDR3: TGTGCCAGCAGCGCCGGGACTAGAGCCTACAATGAGCAGTTCTTC. V usage is TRBV5-6 and J usage is TRBJ2-1; 8 bases are a match to TRBD2. V shed 4 bases and J 2 bases; nucleotides not matched to a gene: 5. The CDR3 is made up of 15 amino acids. Germline loops: CDR1 SGHDT, CDR2 YYEEEE.

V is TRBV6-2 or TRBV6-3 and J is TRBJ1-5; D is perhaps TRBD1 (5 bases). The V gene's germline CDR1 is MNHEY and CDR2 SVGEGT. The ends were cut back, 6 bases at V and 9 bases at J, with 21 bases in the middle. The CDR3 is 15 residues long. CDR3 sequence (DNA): TGTGCCAGCAGCCAAGGGACTGGGTTTGGATGGCCCCAGCATTTT. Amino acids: CASSQGTGFGWPQHF.

In DNA, the CDR3 is TGTGCCAGCAGCTTAGGGCTAGCGGGAGGGGACGAGCAGTACTTC. It yields the protein CASSLGLAGGDEQYF. V and J are TRBV7-9 and TRBJ2-7, with TRBD2 identical over 12 bases. This CDR3 is built from 15 residues. Germline loops: CDR1 SEHNR, CDR2 FQNEAQ (reference sequence). Germline trimming cut 1 base from V and 5 bases from J; bases unmatched to any gene: 3.

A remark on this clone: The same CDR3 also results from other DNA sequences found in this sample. CDR3 DNA sequence: TGTGCCACCAGTGATCCGGGACAGGGGGCCTACGAGCAGTACTTC. This translates into CATSDPGQGAYEQYF. The chain carries TRBV24-1 and TRBJ2-7; 11 bases are shared with TRBD1. V shed 3 bases, J shed 2 bases, and the junction held 2 bases outside the gene matches. The CDR3 length is 15 residues. Looked up from germline, CDR1 is KGHDR and CDR2 is SFDVKD.

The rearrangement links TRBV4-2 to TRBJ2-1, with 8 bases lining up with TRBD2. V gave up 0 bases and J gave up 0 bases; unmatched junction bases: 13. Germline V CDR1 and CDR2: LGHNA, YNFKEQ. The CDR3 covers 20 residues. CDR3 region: CASSQERREDMPFSYNEQFF. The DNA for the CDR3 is TGTGCCAGCAGCCAAGAAAGGCGGGAGGACATGCCATTCTCCTACAATGAGCAGTTCTTC.

The CDR3 reads CASIAIGQGNTEAFF. CDR3 in DNA: TGTGCCAGTATCGCCATCGGACAGGGGAACACTGAAGCTTTCTTT. This rearrangement joins TRBV19 to TRBJ1-1; 8 positions agree with TRBD1. Germline V CDR1 and CDR2: LNHDA, SQIVND (reference sequence). Trimming removed 7 bases from V and 1 base from J; junction bases left unmatched: 8. The CDR3 totals 15 residues.

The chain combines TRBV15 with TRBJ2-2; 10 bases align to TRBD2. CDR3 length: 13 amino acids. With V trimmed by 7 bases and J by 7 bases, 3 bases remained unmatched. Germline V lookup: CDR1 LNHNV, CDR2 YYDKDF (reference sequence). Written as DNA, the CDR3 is TGTGCCACCACAGCGGGAGGGGTCGGGGAGCTGTTTTTT. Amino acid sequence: CATTAGGVGELFF.

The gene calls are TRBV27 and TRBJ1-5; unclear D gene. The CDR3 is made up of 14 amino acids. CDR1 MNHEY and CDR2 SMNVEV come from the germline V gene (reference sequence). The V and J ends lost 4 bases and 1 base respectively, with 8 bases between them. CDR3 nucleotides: TGTGCCAGCAGTTCGGGAGGGAGCAATCAGCCCCAGCATTTT. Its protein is CASSSGGSNQPQHF.

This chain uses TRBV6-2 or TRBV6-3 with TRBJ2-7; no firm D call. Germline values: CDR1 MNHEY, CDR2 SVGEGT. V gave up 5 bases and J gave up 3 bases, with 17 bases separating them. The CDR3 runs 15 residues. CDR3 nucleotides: TGTGCCAGCAGTCGCCCTCGCTCAGGAAACTACGAGCAGTACTTC. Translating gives CASSRPRSGNYEQYF.

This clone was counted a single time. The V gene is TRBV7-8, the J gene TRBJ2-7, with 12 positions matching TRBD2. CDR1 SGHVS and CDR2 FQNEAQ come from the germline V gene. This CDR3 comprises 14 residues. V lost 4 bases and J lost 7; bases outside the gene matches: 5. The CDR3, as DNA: TGTGCCAGCAGCTCTAGACTAGCGGGAGAGGAGCAGTACTTC. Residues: CASSSRLAGEEQYF.

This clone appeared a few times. Written as DNA, the CDR3 is TGTGCCAGCAGTGTACAGGCGCTAGTTAACTATGGCTACACCTTC. This gives the protein CASSVQALVNYGYTF. The chain links TRBV5-8 to TRBJ1-2; D is possibly TRBD1 (5 bases). The CDR3 runs 15 residues. Between the trimmed V and J ends, which lost 5 bases and 1 base, there was a span of 15 bases. Germline lookup yields CDR1 SGHTS and CDR2 YDEGEE.

The CDR3 DNA reads as TGCGCCAGCAGCTTGGCCCAGACTAGTCTGTCGTACGAGCAGTACTTC. Its protein is CASSLAQTSLSYEQYF. The gene calls are TRBV5-1 and TRBJ2-7; the D gene is possibly TRBD2 (6 bases). V was shortened by 0 bases and J by 4 bases, with 17 bases between the two germline ends. CDR1 is SGHRS and CDR2 is YFSETQ in the germline V gene. The CDR3 is made up of 16 amino acids.

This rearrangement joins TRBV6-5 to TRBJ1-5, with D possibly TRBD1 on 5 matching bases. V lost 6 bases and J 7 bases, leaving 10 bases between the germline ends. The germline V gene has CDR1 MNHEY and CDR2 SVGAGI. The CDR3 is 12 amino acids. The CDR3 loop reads CASRVQEQPQHF. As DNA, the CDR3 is TGTGCCAGCAGAGTACAGGAGCAGCCCCAGCATTTT.